These 5 T cell receptor beta chains originate from one sample sequenced in a study of response to subunit inactivated influenza vaccine. TCRdb re-derived calls from the RT-PCR reads in MiXCR, one entry per CDR3 protein. The sample yields around 200,000 distinct CDR3 sequences, about a tenth seen once. The sample in question was non-naive T cells sorted from PBMCs, obtained on the day of vaccination. Source of these receptors: a man over 45 who received an inactivated influenza vaccine.

The chain combines TRBV4-3 with TRBJ1-3; D perhaps matches TRBD1 (6 bases). Deletions cut 0 bases from V and 4 bases from J, with 13 bases between. Germline CDR1 is LGHNA and CDR2 is YSLEER. The CDR3 sequence is 16 residues long. The CDR3 nucleotides read TGCGCCAGCAGCCAAGACAGCCCAGGGGTAGGAAACACCATATATTTT. Protein: CASSQDSPGVGNTIYF.

The chain recombines TRBV5-6 with TRBJ2-1; D not resolved. Trimming left V 0 bases short and J 5 bases short, with 15 bases between. The CDR3 has 16 amino acids. The V gene's germline CDR1 is SGHDT and CDR2 YYEEEE. CDR3 residues: CASSLEWRQANNEQFF. DNA for the CDR3: TGTGCCAGCAGCTTGGAATGGCGGCAGGCCAACAATGAGCAGTTCTTC.

This clonotype was seen at least ten times. The chain carries TRBV12-3 or TRBV12-4 and TRBJ1-1, with no clear D. This CDR3 comprises 14 residues. V was trimmed by 2 bases and J by 2 bases, leaving 9 bases between them. The DNA of the CDR3 is TGTGCCAGCAGTTTACTGCCCGGAAACACTGAAGCTTTCTTT. Translated, it gives CASSLLPGNTEAFF.

J is TRBJ1-4 and V is TRBV12-3 or TRBV12-4; D might be TRBD1 (5 bases). Deletions cut 5 bases from V and 3 bases from J, with 19 bases between. CDR3 length: 17 residues. CDR3 bases: TGTGCCAGCAGTCGCCGGCGTTCGCAGGGCTCTAATGAAAAACTGTTTTTT. It yields the protein CASSRRRSQGSNEKLFF.

CDR3 sequence: CAWSPRGEQYF. Here the CDR3 DNA reads TGTGCCTGGAGTCCCCGAGGCGAGCAGTACTTC. This chain joins TRBV30 and TRBJ2-7, with no clear D. Germline CDR1 reads GTSNPN; CDR2 reads SVGIG (reference sequence). CDR3 size: 11 residues. V gave up 2 bases and J gave up 6 bases, with 8 bases separating them.